This record covers a single T cell receptor beta chain. Its antigen remains unidentified. The germline CDR1 and CDR2 sequences are SNHLY and FYNNEI. CDR3 length: 14 residues. The V end lost 5 bases, the J end lost 8 bases, and 18 bases lay between the germline ends. These data are taken from a study of follicular helper T cells after annual influenza vaccination. In the study overall: Across the 2013-2014, 2014-2015 and 2015-2016 vaccination seasons, some subjects were resampled.

Noted time point: 2014-2015 season, pre-vaccination. Adults were given seasonal inactivated influenza vaccine, and blood CD4 subsets were sorted before and after vaccination. TCRdb's table, derived via immunoSEQ multiplex PCR, lists solely in-frame clones and lacks some. The sample consists of over 6,500 clones, 65% to 90% of them appearing once. General study findings and limits: Yearly vaccinations repeatedly recalled conserved clonotypes in ICOS+CD38+ cTfh.

This receptor was obtained from an adult who received the influenza vaccine. Sequenced material: CXCR5+ CD38- circulating T follicular helper cells from blood, taken on the day of influenza vaccination. Subset reported: circulating Tfh, non-naive CD4+CXCR5+PD-1+ (ICOS+CD38+ or ICOS-CD38-). The chain is built from TRBV2 and TRBJ1-1; D is perhaps TRBD1 (6 bases). The CDR3 DNA reads TGTGCCAGCAGTATCACCCACCGGGACAACGAAGCTTTCTTT. It specifies CASSITHRDNEAFF.